The 11 T cell receptor beta chains reported below all come from one sample, sequenced in a study of blood T cell repertoires in COVID-19. Sequencing was performed with immunoSEQ multiplex PCR; in TCRdb, only in-frame clones are kept and a portion is missing. This sample has about 170,000 clones, with roughly 81% found just once. Sequenced material: peripheral blood. These receptors all stem from a woman aged 80 or over with COVID-19, enrolled during active disease.

The chain is built from TRBV7-2 and TRBJ2-7; TRBD1 agrees at 8 bases. After removal of 2 bases from V and 2 bases from J, the junction contained 8 bases not matched to a gene. Germline V gene data show CDR1 as SGHTA and CDR2 as FQGNSA. This CDR3 spans 16 amino acids. DNA for the CDR3: TGTGCCAGCAGCTTAATGTTTGGACAGGGCCCCTACGAGCAGTACTTC. Its translation: CASSLMFGQGPYEQYF. The full variable domain, in which reference TRBV7-2 and TRBJ2-7 provide the parts outside the CDR3, is GAGVSQSPSNKVTEKGKDVELRCDPISGHTALYWYRQSLGQGLEFLIYFQGNSAPDKSGLPSDRFSAERTGGSVSTLTIQRTQQEDSAVYLCASSLMFGQGPYEQYFGPGTRLTVT.

The chain employs TRBV6-5 and TRBJ2-5; 8 bases fit TRBD1. J was trimmed by 3 bases and V by 1 base; bases with no gene match: 7. CDR1 is MNHEY and CDR2 is SVGAGI in the germline V gene. CDR3 length: 16 amino acids. The CDR3 DNA reads as TGTGCCAGCAGTTACTTTGGCAGGGGGCGGGAAGAGACCCAGTACTTC. It translates to CASSYFGRGREETQYF.

This chain uses TRBV18 with TRBJ2-1; possibly TRBD2 for D (5 bases). Germline assignment: CDR1 KGHSH and CDR2 LQKENI. Trimming took 3 bases from V and 7 from J, leaving 10 bases between them. This CDR3 is built from 13 residues. CDR3 residues: CASSPLPGNEQFF. In DNA, the CDR3 is TGTGCCAGCTCACCCCTTCCGGGGAATGAGCAGTTCTTC.

About this clone itself: The same CDR3 also results from other DNA sequences found in this sample. The chain links TRBV3-1 (or the pseudogene TRBV3-2) to TRBJ1-2; weak D call: TRBD1 (6 bases). From germline, CDR1 is LGHDT and CDR2 YNNKEL (reference sequence). V dropped 0 bases and J dropped 5 bases, with 13 bases sitting between them. This CDR3 is built from 15 residues. Written as DNA, the CDR3 is TGTGCCAGCAGCCAAGATGGTACAGGGTGGTATGGCTACACCTTC. It is translated as CASSQDGTGWYGYTF.

The chain combines TRBV5-6 with TRBJ1-2, with no clear D. The CDR3 loop spans 15 amino acids. Trimming shortened V by 0 bases and J by 4 bases, and 13 bases separated the two germline ends. Germline V gene lookup returns CDR1 SGHDT and CDR2 YYEEEE. The CDR3 coding sequence is TGTGCCAGCAGCTTGGTAGGTCGGAGGGCCTATGGCTACACCTTC. It codes for CASSLVGRRAYGYTF. Drawing the rest from reference TRBV5-6 and TRBJ1-2, the complete variable domain is DAGVTQSPTHLIKTRGQQVTLRCSPKSGHDTVSWYQQALGQGPQFIFQYYEEEERQRGNFPDRFSGHQFPNYSSELNVNALLLGDSALYLCASSLVGRRAYGYTFGSGTRLTVV.

The genes are TRBV6-6 and TRBJ2-1, with 11 bases matching TRBD2. V gave up 1 base and J gave up 8 bases; unmatched junction bases: 4. This CDR3 contains 15 residues. The V gene's germline CDR1 is MNHNY and CDR2 SVGAGI (reference sequence). In nucleotides, the CDR3 is TGTGCCAGCAGTTACTTTAGCGGGGGGGCCTATGAGCAGTTCTTC. Amino acid sequence: CASSYFSGGAYEQFF.

The chain is built from TRBV5-8 and TRBJ2-3; TRBD1 aligns across 9 bases. The CDR3 loop spans 16 amino acids. Trimming removed 4 bases from V and 2 bases from J; junction bases left unmatched: 8. Germline CDR1 SGHTS, CDR2 YDEGEE. The CDR3 reads CASSLPGQGSTDTQYF. The CDR3 DNA sequence: TGTGCCAGCAGCCTACCGGGACAGGGTTCCACAGATACGCAGTATTTT. Based on the CDR3 plus reference TRBV5-8 and TRBJ2-3, the full variable domain is EAGVTQSPTHLIKTRGQQATLRCSPISGHTSVYWYQQALGLGLQFLLWYDEGEERNRGNFPPRFSGRQFPNYSSELNVNALELEDSALYLCASSLPGQGSTDTQYFGPGTRLTVL.

The chain uses TRBV2 and TRBJ1-3; D ambiguous. The CDR3 length is 14 residues. Trimming pared 1 base from V and 5 bases from J, leaving 9 bases between. Germline V gene sequence: CDR1 SNHLY, CDR2 FYNNEI. The CDR3 coding sequence is TGTGCCAGCAGTGAAGTACGGGAGCGAAACACCATATATTTT. Translated, it gives CASSEVRERNTIYF.

The chain links TRBV10-3 to TRBJ1-1, with D possibly TRBD1 on 5 matching bases. V was cut by 8 bases and J by 2 bases, with 18 bases left in between. The CDR3 runs 15 residues. Germline assignment: CDR1 ENHRY and CDR2 SYGVKD. The CDR3 DNA sequence: TGTGCCATCGCCAGGACTTGGGGGGAAAACACTGAAGCTTTCTTT. Amino acid sequence: CAIARTWGENTEAFF.

This chain connects TRBV19 to TRBJ2-7, with 8 bases that match TRBD1. J was trimmed by 10 bases and V by 7 bases; bases with no gene match: 12. Germline V gene data show CDR1 as LNHDA and CDR2 as SQIVND (reference sequence). The CDR3 is 13 amino acids. In nucleotides, the CDR3 is TGTGCCAGTACCAAGGACAGGGACGGCCCCCAGTACTTC. Amino acids: CASTKDRDGPQYF.

The chain has TRBV7-3 and TRBJ2-1; 15 bases line up with TRBD2. This CDR3 is built from 16 residues. V was pared by 5 bases and J by 7 bases, with 6 bases of the junction left unmatched. Per the germline V gene, CDR1 is SGHTA and CDR2 is FQGTGA. CDR3 in amino acids: CASSRTSGRVTNEQFF. CDR3 nucleotides: TGTGCCAGCAGCCGGACTAGCGGGAGGGTCACGAATGAGCAGTTCTTC.